The 28 T cell receptor beta chains below were found in one sample sequenced in a study of cytomegalovirus exposure and HLA in healthy donors. Sequencing used immunoSEQ multiplex PCR; TCRdb keeps in-frame clones, though not all of them. The profile shows some 180,000 clones, more than 75% of them singletons. Sequencing was carried out using PBMCs. Every receptor here comes from a man aged 30 to 39 in good health and CMV-seropositive.

This clone was found a few times. V is TRBV11-3 and J is TRBJ1-2, with 7 bases fitting TRBD1. The junction had 1 base not matched to a gene; V was cut back by 3 bases and J by 0 bases. CDR3 size: 14 residues. Germline V gene sequence: CDR1 SGHNT, CDR2 YENEEA. Here the CDR3 DNA reads TGTGCCAGCAGCTTCGACAGGGCTAACTATGGCTACACCTTC. This sequence encodes CASSFDRANYGYTF.

The chain links TRBV11-3 to TRBJ2-3, with D perhaps matching TRBD1 or TRBD2 (5 bases each). This CDR3 is 13 amino acids long. The germline CDR1 and CDR2 sequences are SGHNT and YENEEA. The ends were cut back, 1 base at V and 11 bases at J, with 13 bases in the middle. The CDR3 sequence is CASSLVGERGQYF. CDR3 nucleotide sequence: TGTGCCAGCAGCTTAGTTGGGGAGAGGGGGCAGTATTTT.

V gene TRBV11-2 combines with J gene TRBJ2-7; D may be TRBD2 (6 bases). CDR3 length equals 16 residues. V was cut by 1 base and J by 6 bases, with 19 bases left in between. Germline CDR1 reads SGHAT; CDR2 reads FQNNGV. This chain's CDR3 is CASSLAGTGGISEQYF. The CDR3 nucleotides read TGTGCCAGCAGCTTAGCTGGAACCGGAGGGATTAGCGAGCAGTACTTC. Together with reference TRBV11-2 and TRBJ2-7, the CDR3 gives the full variable domain: EAGVAQSPRYKIIEKRQSVAFWCNPISGHATLYWYQQILGQGPKLLIQFQNNGVVDDSQLPKDRFSAERLKGVDSTLKIQPAKLEDSAVYLCASSLAGTGGISEQYFGPGTRLTVT.

J is TRBJ2-7 and V is TRBV7-8; possibly TRBD1 or TRBD2 for D (5 bases each). This CDR3 spans 16 amino acids. Germline CDR1 reads SGHVS; CDR2 reads FQNEAQ. The V end was cut by 4 bases, the J end by 2 bases, with 18 bases between. Here the CDR3 DNA reads TGTGCCAGCAGCTATAACGACCGGGACGCAACCTACGAGCAGTACTTC. This gives the protein CASSYNDRDATYEQYF. The full variable domain, in which reference TRBV7-8 and TRBJ2-7 provide the parts outside the CDR3, is GAGVSQSPRYKVAKRGQDVALRCDPISGHVSLFWYQQALGQGPEFLTYFQNEAQLDKSGLPSDRFFAERPEGSVSTLKIQRTQQEDSAVYLCASSYNDRDATYEQYFGPGTRLTVT.

The chain recombines TRBV5-1 with TRBJ2-6; possibly TRBD2 for D (6 bases). The V gene's germline CDR1 is SGHRS and CDR2 YFSETQ. The length of the CDR3 is 15 residues. V gave up 3 bases and J gave up 4 bases, with 11 bases separating them. The CDR3 nucleotides read TGCGCCAGCAGCTCAACGGGAGACGGGGCCAACGTCCTGACTTTC. This codes for CASSSTGDGANVLTF. Complete variable domain (other parts from reference TRBV5-1 and TRBJ2-6): KAGVTQTPRYLIKTRGQQVTLSCSPISGHRSVSWYQQTPGQGLQFLFEYFSETQRNKGNFPGRFSGRQFSNSRSEMNVSTLELGDSALYLCASSSTGDGANVLTFGAGSRLTVL.

The gene calls are TRBV11-2 and TRBJ2-5, with TRBD1 matching over 8 bases. This CDR3 is built from 14 residues. V lost 4 bases to trimming and J lost 5 bases; unmatched junction nucleotides: 6. CDR1 and CDR2 (germline): SGHAT, FQNNGV. CDR3 DNA: TGTGCCAGCAGCTCCTTCAGGGGGCAGGAGACCCAGTACTTC. Translating gives CASSSFRGQETQYF.

The rearrangement links TRBV11-2 to TRBJ1-1, with 9 bases lining up with TRBD1. The CDR3 has 16 amino acids. Germline lookup yields CDR1 SGHAT and CDR2 FQNNGV. V trimming: 6 bases; J trimming: 0 bases; junction bases outside the gene matches: 8. The CDR3 loop is CASRSGTGTMNTEAFF. The CDR3 nucleotides read TGTGCCAGCAGATCCGGGACAGGGACCATGAACACTGAAGCTTTCTTT.

The CDR3 DNA reads as TGTGCCAGCACTATAGCGGGAGGCCTCACAGATACGCAGTATTTT. Protein sequence: CASTIAGGLTDTQYF. The chain uses TRBV27 and TRBJ2-3; TRBD2 aligns across 10 bases. The CDR3 consists of 15 residues. Germline assignment: CDR1 MNHEY and CDR2 SMNVEV (reference sequence). V lost 7 bases to trimming and J lost 2 bases; unmatched junction nucleotides: 6.

V usage is TRBV27 and J usage is TRBJ2-2, with D perhaps TRBD1 or TRBD2 (6 bases each). The CDR3 spans 16 residues. Germline CDR1 and CDR2: MNHEY and SMNVEV (reference sequence). Trimming removed 4 bases from V and 4 bases from J, with 16 bases in between. Written as DNA, the CDR3 is TGTGCCAGCAGTTCTCGAGGGGGGCTCGGCACCGGGGAGCTGTTTTTT. It yields the protein CASSSRGGLGTGELFF.

The genes are TRBV6-5 and TRBJ1-6; D is undetermined. The V and J ends lost 11 bases and 15 bases respectively, with 17 bases between them. The CDR3 runs 11 residues. Per germline, CDR1 MNHEY and CDR2 SVGAGI. CDR3 protein: CASPSRELLHF. CDR3 in DNA: TGTGCCTCCCCGAGCCGTGAGCTCCTCCACTTT.

The chain joins TRBV6-1 to TRBJ1-2; weak D call: TRBD1 (5 bases). The CDR3 runs 14 residues. In germline, CDR1 is MNHNS, CDR2 SASEGT. The germline V and J ends were trimmed by 2 bases and 7 bases, with 14 bases remaining between them. CDR3 DNA sequence: TGTGCCAGCAGTGAAAGTCAGGGAACAGCTGGCTACACCTTC. Translated, it gives CASSESQGTAGYTF.

This chain uses TRBV5-1 with TRBJ2-6; D gene uncertain. Germline CDR1 reads SGHRS; CDR2 reads YFSETQ. V lost 6 bases and J lost 0, with 16 bases in between. The CDR3 loop spans 17 amino acids. CDR3 sequence (DNA): TGCGCCAGCATCCCGGATCTCCCAAACTCTGGGGCCAACGTCCTGACTTTC. Residues: CASIPDLPNSGANVLTF.

This clone has just one count. The chain recombines TRBV6-1 with TRBJ2-1; the D call may be TRBD1 or TRBD2 (6 bases each). Germline CDR1 reads MNHNS; CDR2 reads SASEGT. The V end was cut by 2 bases, the J end by 9 bases, with 23 bases between. The CDR3 covers 17 residues. The CDR3: CASSESGSRGPWGEQFF. CDR3 in DNA: TGTGCCAGCAGTGAAAGCGGGTCCAGGGGCCCATGGGGTGAGCAGTTCTTC.

This clone was detected a few times. V and J are TRBV15 and TRBJ1-6, with D tentatively TRBD1 (5 bases). The ends were cut back, 7 bases at V and 6 bases at J, with 10 bases in the middle. The CDR3 runs to 13 residues. Germline loops: CDR1 LNHNV, CDR2 YYDKDF (reference sequence). The CDR3 reads CATTGRGNSPLHF. In DNA, the CDR3 is TGTGCCACCACGGGGCGCGGTAATTCACCCCTCCACTTT. The variable domain in full, completed from reference TRBV15 and TRBJ1-6, reads DAMVIQNPRYQVTQFGKPVTLSCSQTLNHNVMYWYQQKSSQAPKLLFHYYDKDFNNEADTPDNFQSRRPNTSFCFLDIRSPGLGDTAMYLCATTGRGNSPLHFGNGTRLTVT.

The chain links TRBV6-1 to TRBJ2-1; 10 nucleotides align to TRBD1. J was trimmed by 9 bases and V by 4 bases; bases with no gene match: 9. The CDR3 runs 15 residues. Looked up from germline, CDR1 is MNHNS and CDR2 is SASEGT. CDR3 bases: TGTGCCAGCAGTGGGGACAGGGGCCTGGATGGTGAGCAGTTCTTC. Its translation: CASSGDRGLDGEQFF.

The genes are TRBV9 and TRBJ2-2; 12 nucleotides agree with TRBD2. CDR1 SGDLS and CDR2 YYNGEE come from the germline V gene. CDR3 size: 15 residues. The J segment lost 5 bases and the V segment lost 4 bases, leaving 3 bases of the junction unmatched. The CDR3 coding sequence is TGTGCCAGCAGCAGGACTAGCGGGACGACCGGGGAGCTGTTTTTT. Its translation: CASSRTSGTTGELFF.

This clone came up a few times. This chain connects TRBV9 to TRBJ1-3, with D maybe TRBD1 (5 bases). CDR3 length: 16 residues. CDR1 is SGDLS, CDR2 YYNGEE, per germline. V lost 0 bases and J 1 base, leaving 11 bases between the germline ends. CDR3 sequence reads: CASSVDVRGSGNTIYF. The CDR3 nucleotides read TGTGCCAGCAGCGTAGACGTAAGGGGATCTGGAAACACCATATATTTT.

The chain carries TRBV5-1 and TRBJ2-5; D may be TRBD1 (6 bases). CDR3 length: 11 amino acids. Trimming shortened V by 5 bases and J by 12 bases, and 14 bases separated the two germline ends. The germline gives CDR1 SGHRS, CDR2 YFSETQ. The DNA for the CDR3 is TGCGCCAGCAGTTTTGACAGGATTAAGTACTTC. Its protein is CASSFDRIKYF.

The CDR3 DNA reads TGTGCCAGCAGCCCCCTCATGAGGGCCTATAATTCACCCCTCCACTTT. Protein product: CASSPLMRAYNSPLHF. The gene calls are TRBV9 and TRBJ1-6; D is ambiguous. The CDR3 is 16 amino acids. Germline V gene lookup returns CDR1 SGDLS and CDR2 YYNGEE. The germline V and J ends were trimmed by 4 bases and 2 bases, with 13 bases remaining between them.

The V and J genes are TRBV5-6 and TRBJ1-4; 7 bases fit TRBD1. Per the germline V gene, CDR1 is SGHDT and CDR2 is YYEEEE. The trim removed 2 bases at V and 5 bases at J, leaving 9 bases unmatched. The CDR3 loop spans 16 amino acids. CDR3 region: CASSFDPGQLNEKLFF. The CDR3 DNA sequence: TGTGCCAGCAGCTTTGATCCGGGACAGCTAAATGAAAAACTGTTTTTT.

This clone was seen a single time. This chain joins TRBV6-5 and TRBJ2-7; TRBD2 matches 9 bases. V was clipped by 6 bases and J by 3 bases; unmatched bases: 6. CDR1 is MNHEY, CDR2 SVGAGI, per germline. This CDR3 has 14 amino acids. As DNA, the CDR3 is TGTGCCAGCAGGGAGCGGGGGGTCGACTACGAGCAGTACTTC. It specifies CASRERGVDYEQYF.

The chain combines TRBV5-1 with TRBJ2-7; 10 bases are shared with TRBD1. J gave up 5 bases and V 3 bases, and 11 bases lay outside the gene matches. The germline V gene has CDR1 SGHRS and CDR2 YFSETQ. CDR3 length: 16 amino acids. The CDR3 DNA reads as TGCGCCAGCAGCTCGTCGACAGGGGGCGCTTCTGACGAGCAGTACTTC. Protein sequence: CASSSSTGGASDEQYF.

DNA of the CDR3: TGTGCCAGCAGCCGCCCGCGGTTGGGGACGCAGGGCTACACCTTC. Protein sequence: CASSRPRLGTQGYTF. V usage is TRBV9 and J usage is TRBJ1-2, with D possibly matching TRBD1 (5 bases). CDR1 is SGDLS, CDR2 YYNGEE, per germline. V lost 4 bases and J 8 bases, leaving 21 bases between the germline ends. CDR3 length: 15 amino acids.

The V and J genes are TRBV4-1 and TRBJ1-5; unclear D gene. This CDR3 spans 15 amino acids. The germline CDR1 and CDR2 sequences are MGHRA and YSYEKL. Trimming removed 1 base at V and 7 bases at J, with 14 bases between. CDR3 coding DNA: TGCGCCAGCAGCCAAGGCCCGGGGATAGGCCAGCCCCAGCATTTT. Its protein product is CASSQGPGIGQPQHF.

The J gene is TRBJ2-5, the V gene TRBV5-4, with 9 nucleotides matching TRBD1. The germline CDR1 and CDR2 sequences are SGHNT and YYREEE (reference sequence). With V trimmed by 4 bases and J by 2 bases, 12 bases remained unmatched. CDR3 length equals 17 residues. The CDR3 reads CASSGGSGTGTQETQYF. The DNA of the CDR3 is TGTGCCAGCAGCGGGGGCTCCGGGACAGGGACGCAAGAGACCCAGTACTTC.

The chain joins TRBV2 to TRBJ1-4; TRBD1 matches at 8 bases. This CDR3 has 15 amino acids. Germline assignment: CDR1 SNHLY and CDR2 FYNNEI. V gave up 6 bases and J gave up 8 bases; unmatched junction bases: 11. CDR3: CASSDLEQGGEKLFF. CDR3 in DNA: TGTGCCAGCAGCGACCTGGAACAGGGGGGAGAAAAACTGTTTTTT.

The rearrangement links TRBV6-1 to TRBJ1-1; 7 bases are a match to TRBD1. Germline V lookup: CDR1 MNHNS, CDR2 SASEGT. With V trimmed by 6 bases and J by 0 bases, 4 bases remained unmatched. The CDR3 sequence is 14 residues long. The CDR3 DNA reads as TGTGCCAGCAGAATGGGACAGCTGAACACTGAAGCTTTCTTT. Translated, it gives CASRMGQLNTEAFF.

The rearrangement joins TRBV2 to TRBJ1-1; D uncertain. Germline V gene sequence: CDR1 SNHLY, CDR2 FYNNEI. CDR3 size: 15 residues. The V gene lost 4 bases and the J gene lost 1 base, with 13 bases spanning the gap. CDR3 in DNA: TGTGCCAGCAGTGTGATCGAGGGATGGAACACTGAAGCTTTCTTT. Protein product: CASSVIEGWNTEAFF.